These 2 T cell receptor beta chains were sequenced from one sample in a study of blood T cell repertoires in COVID-19. Data came from immunoSEQ multiplex PCR; TCRdb stores just in-frame clones and leaves some out. The data show fewer than 110,000 clones, about three quarters seen once. Sequencing was carried out using peripheral blood. The source of these receptors is a man between 65 and 80 years old with acute or convalescent COVID-19.

The genes are TRBV6-1 and TRBJ1-5; D uncertain. Trimming shortened V by 1 base and J by 5 bases, and 9 bases separated the two germline ends. The germline gives CDR1 MNHNS, CDR2 SASEGT. This CDR3 has 14 residues. The CDR3 reads CASSEGGWDQPQHF. CDR3 coding DNA: TGTGCCAGCAGTGAAGGAGGGTGGGATCAGCCCCAGCATTTT.

This clone was detected only a few times. J is TRBJ1-5 and V is TRBV27, with TRBD1 identical over 12 bases. Germline V gives CDR1 MNHEY, CDR2 SMNVEV (reference sequence). The CDR3 contains 19 residues. After removal of 4 bases from V and 0 bases from J, the junction contained 10 bases not matched to a gene. The CDR3 sequence: CASSSGRDRGRNSNQPQHF. The DNA of the CDR3 is TGTGCCAGCAGTTCCGGCCGGGACAGGGGGCGGAATAGCAATCAGCCCCAGCATTTT.